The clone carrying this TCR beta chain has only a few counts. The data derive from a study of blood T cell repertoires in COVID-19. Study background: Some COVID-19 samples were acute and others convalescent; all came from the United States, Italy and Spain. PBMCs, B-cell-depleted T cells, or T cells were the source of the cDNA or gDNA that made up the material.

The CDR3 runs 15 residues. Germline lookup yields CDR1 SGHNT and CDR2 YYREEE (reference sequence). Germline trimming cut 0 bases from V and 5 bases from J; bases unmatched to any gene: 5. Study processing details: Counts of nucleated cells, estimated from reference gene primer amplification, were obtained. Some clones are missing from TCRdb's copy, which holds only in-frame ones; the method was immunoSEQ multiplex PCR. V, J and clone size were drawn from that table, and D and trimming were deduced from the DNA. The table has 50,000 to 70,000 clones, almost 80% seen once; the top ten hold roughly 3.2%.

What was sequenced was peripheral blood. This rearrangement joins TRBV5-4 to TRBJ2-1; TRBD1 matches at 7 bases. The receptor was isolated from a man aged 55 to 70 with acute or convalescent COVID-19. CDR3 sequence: CASSLERQGDNEQFF. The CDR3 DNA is TGTGCCAGCAGCTTGGAAAGGCAGGGGGACAATGAGCAGTTCTTC.